This T cell receptor beta chain was obtained from a study of graft-versus-host responses after intestinal transplantation. In germline, CDR1 is SGDLS, CDR2 YYNGEE. The CDR3 has 16 residues. Trimming cost V 4 bases and J 2 bases; bases outside gene matches: 12. Findings of the study overall: GvH clones occurred in recipient marrow; some first appeared in ileum or blood.

Of note for this clone: Its antigen remains unknown.

Profiling relied on immunoSEQ multiplex PCR, and the TCRdb table lists in-frame clones only, not all of them. The sample consists of 9,800 or so clones, under 85% of them appearing once. Processing released intraepithelial and lamina propria lymphocytes from the graft tissue. The chain recombines TRBV9 with TRBJ2-7, with 7 positions matching TRBD1. This TCR came from a human patient who received an intestinal transplant, so some T cells may come from the graft donor. The sample in question was ileum tissue, obtained approximately 530 days after intestinal transplant. This CDR3 reads CASSPTTGSLPYEQYF. The CDR3 DNA follows: TGTGCCAGCAGCCCTACGACAGGGTCCCTCCCCTACGAGCAGTACTTC.